The rows below give T cell receptor beta chains drawn from one sample of a study of cytomegalovirus exposure and HLA in healthy donors. This table comes from immunoSEQ multiplex PCR, and its TCRdb copy is limited to in-frame clones, with some not included. This table has around 160,000 clones, roughly 74% appearing once. The sample taken for sequencing was PBMCs. These receptors were obtained from a woman in her thirties or forties in good health and CMV-seropositive. Each CDR3 is given with its conserved first and last residue. The D gene is left open where the match is weak. A clone size is listed for some rows: how often the clone was seen (once, few, many), or a class if it is expanded.

clone size: .; D gene: TRBD1; J gene: TRBJ1-5; V gene: TRBV25-1; CDR3 protein: CASSATGTGGQPQHF; CDR3 DNA: TGTGCCAGCAGTGCCACCGGGACAGGGGGCCAGCCCCAGCATTTT
clone size: .; D gene: TRBD2; J gene: TRBJ2-3; V gene: TRBV5-4; CDR3 protein: CASKPFPLAGSTDTQYF; CDR3 DNA: TGTGCCAGCAAGCCCTTTCCCCTAGCGGGGAGCACAGATACGCAGTATTTT
clone size: .; D gene: .; J gene: TRBJ2-7; V gene: TRBV6-1; CDR3 protein: CASSEGAGQNYEQYF; CDR3 DNA: TGTGCCAGCAGTGAAGGGGCAGGTCAGAACTACGAGCAGTACTTC
clone size: .; D gene: TRBD2; J gene: TRBJ2-7; V gene: TRBV7-9; CDR3 protein: CASSSTSGIGEQYF; CDR3 DNA: TGTGCCAGCAGCTCGACTAGCGGGATAGGGGAGCAGTACTTC
clone size: .; D gene: TRBD2; J gene: TRBJ2-7; V gene: TRBV18; CDR3 protein: CASSPTTSGRTGGEQYF; CDR3 DNA: TGTGCCAGCTCACCGACGACTAGCGGGAGAACGGGGGGCGAGCAGTACTTC
clone size: .; D gene: TRBD1; J gene: TRBJ2-7; V gene: TRBV28; CDR3 protein: CASSLLGQKYEQYF; CDR3 DNA: TGTGCCAGCAGTTTACTGGGACAGAAATACGAGCAGTACTTC
clone size: few; D gene: TRBD2; J gene: TRBJ2-7; V gene: TRBV2; CDR3 protein: CASSGLAGGYEQYF; CDR3 DNA: TGTGCCAGCAGTGGGCTAGCGGGAGGCTACGAGCAGTACTTC
clone size: .; D gene: TRBD2; J gene: TRBJ2-5; V gene: TRBV7-9; CDR3 protein: CASRSSGGRLETQYF; CDR3 DNA: TGTGCCAGCAGGTCCTCCGGCGGGAGACTTGAGACCCAGTACTTC
clone size: .; D gene: .; J gene: TRBJ1-1; V gene: TRBV6-5; CDR3 protein: CASSRGAEAFF; CDR3 DNA: TGTGCCAGCAGTCGAGGCGCTGAAGCTTTCTTT
clone size: .; D gene: TRBD1; J gene: TRBJ1-4; V gene: TRBV19; CDR3 protein: CASSVDVDRAWEKLFF; CDR3 DNA: TGTGCCAGTAGTGTAGACGTCGACAGGGCCTGGGAAAAACTGTTTTTT
clone size: .; D gene: TRBD1; J gene: TRBJ2-3; V gene: TRBV28; CDR3 protein: CASSFQRTGGQYF; CDR3 DNA: TGTGCCAGCAGTTTTCAACGGACAGGCGGGCAGTATTTT
clone size: few; D gene: .; J gene: TRBJ1-4; V gene: TRBV7-9; CDR3 protein: CASSSGEKLFF; CDR3 DNA: TGTGCCAGCAGCTCAGGAGAAAAACTGTTTTTT
clone size: .; D gene: TRBD2; J gene: TRBJ2-7; V gene: TRBV5-1; CDR3 protein: CASSLAVETSGSHLSYEQYF; CDR3 DNA: TGCGCCAGCAGCTTGGCCGTGGAAACTAGCGGGTCGCACCTCTCCTACGAGCAGTACTTC
clone size: .; D gene: .; J gene: TRBJ2-1; V gene: TRBV4-1; CDR3 protein: CASSQIISGLYNEQFF; CDR3 DNA: TGCGCCAGCAGCCAAATTATTAGCGGCCTTTACAATGAGCAGTTCTTC
clone size: .; D gene: .; J gene: TRBJ2-5; V gene: TRBV6-6; CDR3 protein: CASSGPHRGETQYF; CDR3 DNA: TGTGCCAGCAGCGGGCCGCACCGCGGGGAGACCCAGTACTTC
clone size: .; D gene: TRBD2; J gene: TRBJ2-3; V gene: TRBV7-2; CDR3 protein: CASSLSSGGRLASTDTQYF; CDR3 DNA: TGTGCCAGCAGCTTATCGAGCGGGGGGCGCTTGGCTAGCACAGATACGCAGTATTTT
clone size: .; D gene: .; J gene: TRBJ2-7; V gene: TRBV7-9; CDR3 protein: CASSSIVGEQYF; CDR3 DNA: TGTGCCAGCAGTTCAATAGTCGGCGAGCAGTACTTC
clone size: few; D gene: .; J gene: TRBJ1-2; V gene: TRBV5-8; CDR3 protein: CASSFHGINYGYTF; CDR3 DNA: TGTGCCAGCAGCTTCCACGGGATCAACTATGGCTACACCTTC
clone size: few; D gene: TRBD2; J gene: TRBJ2-3; V gene: TRBV19; CDR3 protein: CASSDTSGSTDTQYF; CDR3 DNA: TGTGCCAGTAGCGACACTAGCGGGAGCACAGATACGCAGTATTTT
clone size: .; D gene: .; J gene: TRBJ2-7; V gene: TRBV5-1; CDR3 protein: CASSLARGASYEQYF; CDR3 DNA: TGCGCCAGCAGCTTGGCCCGGGGTGCCTCCTACGAGCAGTACTTC
clone size: .; D gene: .; J gene: TRBJ2-3; V gene: TRBV2; CDR3 protein: CASSEGGEDTQYF; CDR3 DNA: TGTGCCAGCAGTGAAGGGGGGGAGGATACGCAGTATTTT
clone size: .; D gene: TRBD1; J gene: TRBJ1-1; V gene: TRBV6-5; CDR3 protein: CASSSGDRGRTEAFF; CDR3 DNA: TGTGCCAGCAGCTCCGGGGACAGGGGTAGAACTGAAGCTTTCTTT
clone size: .; D gene: .; J gene: TRBJ2-7; V gene: TRBV7-2; CDR3 protein: CASSRQNLWTASYEQYF; CDR3 DNA: TGTGCCAGCAGCCGACAAAACCTATGGACAGCCTCCTACGAGCAGTACTTC
clone size: .; D gene: .; J gene: TRBJ2-3; V gene: TRBV5-1; CDR3 protein: CASSLAQLITTDTQYF; CDR3 DNA: TGCGCCAGCAGCTTGGCCCAACTAATAACCACAGATACGCAGTATTTT
clone size: .; D gene: .; J gene: TRBJ1-1; V gene: TRBV2; CDR3 protein: CASSEVNRRNTEAFF; CDR3 DNA: TGTGCCAGCAGTGAAGTGAACAGAAGGAACACTGAAGCTTTCTTT
clone size: .; D gene: .; J gene: TRBJ2-4; V gene: TRBV19; CDR3 protein: CASSIGRGAGAKNIQYF; CDR3 DNA: TGTGCCAGTAGTATAGGGAGGGGCGCGGGGGCCAAAAACATTCAGTACTTC
clone size: .; D gene: .; J gene: TRBJ1-1; V gene: TRBV5-1; CDR3 protein: CASSLESTRNTEAFF; CDR3 DNA: TGCGCCAGCAGCTTGGAGTCAACGAGGAACACTGAAGCTTTCTTT
clone size: .; D gene: TRBD1; J gene: TRBJ1-2; V gene: TRBV14; CDR3 protein: CASSPTGATNYGYTF; CDR3 DNA: TGTGCCAGCAGTCCGACAGGGGCAACTAACTATGGCTACACCTTC
clone size: .; D gene: .; J gene: TRBJ2-7; V gene: TRBV18; CDR3 protein: CASSSTGSYEQYF; CDR3 DNA: TGTGCCAGCTCCTCGACAGGCTCCTACGAGCAGTACTTC
clone size: .; D gene: .; J gene: TRBJ2-7; V gene: TRBV7-8; CDR3 protein: CASSPRRVSYEQYF; CDR3 DNA: TGTGCCAGCAGCCCCCGCAGGGTCTCCTACGAGCAGTACTTC
clone size: .; D gene: TRBD2; J gene: TRBJ2-1; V gene: TRBV2; CDR3 protein: CASSGSGSFNEQFF; CDR3 DNA: TGTGCCAGCAGTGGTAGCGGGAGTTTCAATGAGCAGTTCTTC
clone size: .; D gene: .; J gene: TRBJ1-2; V gene: TRBV2; CDR3 protein: CASSRVNYGYTF; CDR3 DNA: TGTGCCAGCAGCAGGGTCAACTATGGCTACACCTTC
clone size: .; D gene: TRBD1; J gene: TRBJ2-3; V gene: TRBV27; CDR3 protein: CASSGYRGVSTDTQYF; CDR3 DNA: TGTGCCAGCAGTGGATACAGGGGCGTTAGCACAGATACGCAGTATTTT